This TCR beta chain stems from a study of identical twins. In this sample, this clonotype turned up a few times. The V and J ends lost 1 base and 4 bases, in that order; junction bases with no gene match: 2. The length of the CDR3 is 15 residues. The germline V gene has CDR1 DFQATT and CDR2 SNEGSKA (reference sequence). A template switching step contributed a universal primer site, while unique molecular identifiers were present in the cDNA. One entry per CDR3 protein, called by TCRdb with MiXCR from the 5' RACE reads. Of about 890,000 distinct CDR3 sequences listed, 9% to 15% are singletons. Separately, the same data were catalogued under a study of yellow fever vaccine responses in identical twins.

The sample taken for sequencing was PBMCs. The V call is TRBV20-1, the J call TRBJ2-7; TRBD2 matches 15 bases. The source of this sequence is a woman younger than 35 in good health. The CDR3 sequence: CSARAGLAGGYEQYF. In nucleotides, the CDR3 is TGCAGTGCTAGAGCCGGACTAGCGGGAGGGTACGAGCAGTACTTC.